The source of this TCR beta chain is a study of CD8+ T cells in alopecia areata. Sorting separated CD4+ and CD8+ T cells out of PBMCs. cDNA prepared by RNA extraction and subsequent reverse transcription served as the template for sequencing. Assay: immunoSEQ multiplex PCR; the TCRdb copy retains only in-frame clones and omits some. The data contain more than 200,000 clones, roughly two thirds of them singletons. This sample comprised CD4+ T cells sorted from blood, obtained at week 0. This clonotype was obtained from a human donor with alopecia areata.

CDR3 residues: CAWAQTERHEQFF. CDR3 bases: TGTGCCTGGGCCCAAACCGAGCGACATGAGCAGTTCTTC. The chain carries TRBV30 and TRBJ2-1; D unclear. The CDR3 loop spans 13 amino acids. Trimming left V 5 bases short and J 8 bases short, with 16 bases between. Germline CDR1 GTSNPN, CDR2 SVGIG (reference sequence).